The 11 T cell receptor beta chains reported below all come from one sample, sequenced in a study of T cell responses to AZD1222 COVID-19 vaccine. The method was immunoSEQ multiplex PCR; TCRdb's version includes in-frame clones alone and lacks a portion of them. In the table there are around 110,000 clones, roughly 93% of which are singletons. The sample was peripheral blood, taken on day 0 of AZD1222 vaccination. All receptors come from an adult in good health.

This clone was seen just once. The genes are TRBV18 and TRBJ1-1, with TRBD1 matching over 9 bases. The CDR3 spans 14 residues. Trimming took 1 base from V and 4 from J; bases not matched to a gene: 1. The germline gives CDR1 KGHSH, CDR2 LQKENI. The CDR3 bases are TGTGCCAGCTCACCACTGACAGGGGGCACTGAAGCTTTCTTT. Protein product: CASSPLTGGTEAFF.

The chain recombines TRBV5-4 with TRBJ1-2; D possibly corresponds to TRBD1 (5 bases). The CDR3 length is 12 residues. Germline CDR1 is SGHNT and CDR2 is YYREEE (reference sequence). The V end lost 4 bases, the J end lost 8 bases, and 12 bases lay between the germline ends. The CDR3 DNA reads TGTGCCAGCAGCCGGAGCGGGGGGGGCTACACCTTC. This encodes CASSRSGGGYTF. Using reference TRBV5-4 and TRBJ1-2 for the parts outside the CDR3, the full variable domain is ETGVTQSPTHLIKTRGQQVTLRCSSQSGHNTVSWYQQALGQGPQFIFQYYREEENGRGNFPPRFSGLQFPNYSSELNVNALELDDSALYLCASSRSGGGYTFGSGTRLTVV.

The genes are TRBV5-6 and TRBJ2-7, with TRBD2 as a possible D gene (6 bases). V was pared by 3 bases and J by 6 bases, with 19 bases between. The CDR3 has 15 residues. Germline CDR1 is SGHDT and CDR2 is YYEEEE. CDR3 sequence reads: CASSWGGVLPTEQYF. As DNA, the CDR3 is TGTGCCAGCAGCTGGGGCGGGGTTCTCCCGACCGAGCAGTACTTC.

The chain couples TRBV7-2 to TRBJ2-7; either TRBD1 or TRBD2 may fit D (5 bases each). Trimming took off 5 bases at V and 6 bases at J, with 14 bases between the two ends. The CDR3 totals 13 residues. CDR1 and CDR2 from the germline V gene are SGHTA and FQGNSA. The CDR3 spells CASSRDFQGEQYV. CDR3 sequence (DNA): TGTGCCAGCAGCCGGGATTTCCAGGGCGAGCAGTACGTC.

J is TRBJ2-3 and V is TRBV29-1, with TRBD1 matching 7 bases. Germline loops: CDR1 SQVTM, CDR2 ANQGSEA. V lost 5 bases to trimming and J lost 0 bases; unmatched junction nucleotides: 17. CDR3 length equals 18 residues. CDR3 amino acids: CSVRTGGRGGPSTDTQYF. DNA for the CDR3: TGCAGCGTTCGGACAGGCGGTCGTGGCGGGCCTAGCACAGATACGCAGTATTTT.

DNA for the CDR3: TGTGCCAGCTCACTGGTAGCGGGGGGCCTCACAGATACGCAGTATTTT. This gives the protein CASSLVAGGLTDTQYF. The chain recombines TRBV18 with TRBJ2-3, with 10 bases aligning to TRBD2. V lost 4 bases, J lost 2 bases, and 6 bases stayed unmatched. From germline, CDR1 is KGHSH and CDR2 LQKENI. The CDR3 sequence is 16 residues long.

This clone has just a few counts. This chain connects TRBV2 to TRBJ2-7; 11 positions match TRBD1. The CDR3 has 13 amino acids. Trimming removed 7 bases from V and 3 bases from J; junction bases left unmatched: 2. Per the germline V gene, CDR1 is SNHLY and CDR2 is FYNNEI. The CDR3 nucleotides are TGTGCCAGCACCGGGACAGGGGGCTACGAGCAGTACTTC. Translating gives CASTGTGGYEQYF.

The CDR3 is CASKATGQPQHF. CDR3 in DNA: TGTGCCAGCAAAGCGACGGGTCAGCCCCAGCATTTT. The chain combines TRBV7-8 with TRBJ1-5; D uncertain. Germline V gene lookup returns CDR1 SGHVS and CDR2 FQNEAQ. The V end was cut by 7 bases, the J end by 6 bases, with 10 bases between. This CDR3 has 12 residues.

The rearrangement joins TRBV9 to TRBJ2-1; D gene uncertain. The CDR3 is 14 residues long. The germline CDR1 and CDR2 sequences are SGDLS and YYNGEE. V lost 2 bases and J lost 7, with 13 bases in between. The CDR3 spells CASSVPSSGNEQFF. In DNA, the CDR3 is TGTGCCAGCAGCGTCCCATCGTCTGGTAATGAGCAGTTCTTC.

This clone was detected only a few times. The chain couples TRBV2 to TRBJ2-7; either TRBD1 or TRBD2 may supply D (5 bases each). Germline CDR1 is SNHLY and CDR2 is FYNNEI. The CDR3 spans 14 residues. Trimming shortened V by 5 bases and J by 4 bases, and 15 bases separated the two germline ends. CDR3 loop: CASSPTGTPYEQYF. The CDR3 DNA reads TGTGCCAGCAGTCCCACCGGGACGCCGTACGAGCAGTACTTC. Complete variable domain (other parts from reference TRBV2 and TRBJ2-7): EPEVTQTPSHQVTQMGQEVILRCVPISNHLYFYWYRQILGQKVEFLVSFYNNEISEKSEIFDDQFSVERPDGSNFTLKIRSTKLEDSAMYFCASSPTGTPYEQYFGPGTRLTVT.

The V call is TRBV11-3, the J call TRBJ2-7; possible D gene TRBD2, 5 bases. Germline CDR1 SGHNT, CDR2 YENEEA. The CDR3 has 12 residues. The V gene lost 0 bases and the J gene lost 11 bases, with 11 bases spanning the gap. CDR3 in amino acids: CASSLDQREEYV. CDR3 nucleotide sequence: TGTGCCAGCAGCTTAGATCAGAGGGAAGAGTACGTC.